The 22 T cell receptor beta chains below all came from one sample that was sequenced in a study of blood T cell repertoires in COVID-19. Generated by immunoSEQ multiplex PCR, the TCRdb table keeps only in-frame clones and is missing some. The sample contains about 110,000 clones, approximately 79% of which appear only once. Source material: peripheral blood. Receptors were obtained from a woman of 80 years or more with active or convalescent COVID-19.

The V and J genes are TRBV11-2 and TRBJ2-3; D is unclear. The germline gives CDR1 SGHAT, CDR2 FQNNGV. V lost 3 bases and J lost 0, with 7 bases in between. The CDR3 covers 14 residues. DNA for the CDR3: TGTGCCAGCAGCTTCGGAGCTAGCACAGATACGCAGTATTTT. It is translated as CASSFGASTDTQYF. The whole variable domain, filled in from reference TRBV11-2 and TRBJ2-3, reads EAGVAQSPRYKIIEKRQSVAFWCNPISGHATLYWYQQILGQGPKLLIQFQNNGVVDDSQLPKDRFSAERLKGVDSTLKIQPAKLEDSAVYLCASSFGASTDTQYFGPGTRLTVL.

The sample holds many counts of this clone. CDR3 nucleotides: TGTGCCAGCTCACCAGTACTAGCGACCTACAATGAGCAGTTCTTC. It specifies CASSPVLATYNEQFF. J is TRBJ2-1 and V is TRBV18; 7 bases fit TRBD2. Trimming at V came to 2 bases and at J to 2 bases, leaving 3 bases not matched to a gene. The CDR3 is made up of 15 amino acids. The germline CDR1 and CDR2 sequences are KGHSH and LQKENI.

The rearrangement links TRBV18 to TRBJ2-7, with D possibly being TRBD2 (6 bases). V was clipped by 6 bases and J by 6 bases, with 18 bases between them. Germline loops: CDR1 KGHSH, CDR2 LQKENI. The CDR3 spans 14 residues. This chain's CDR3 is CASSPSEGGREQYF. The CDR3 nucleotides are TGTGCCAGCTCCCCCTCGGAGGGAGGCCGCGAGCAGTACTTC.

The chain has TRBV9 and TRBJ1-5; D gene uncertain. V lost 0 bases, J lost 9 bases, and 7 bases lay in between. The CDR3 spans 12 residues. CDR1 and CDR2 (germline): SGDLS, YYNGEE. The CDR3 protein is CASSVGSGPQHF. DNA of the CDR3: TGTGCCAGCAGCGTAGGTTCCGGGCCCCAGCATTTT.

The chain joins TRBV14 to TRBJ2-1; the match to TRBD2 covers 9 bases. The CDR3 runs 18 residues. Germline CDR1 is SGHDN and CDR2 is FVKESK. J was trimmed by 7 bases and V by 4 bases; bases with no gene match: 17. CDR3 sequence: CASSLFPGLAVRLNEQFF. Written as DNA, the CDR3 is TGTGCCAGCAGCCTATTTCCGGGACTAGCCGTACGATTAAATGAGCAGTTCTTC.

The chain carries TRBV28 and TRBJ2-5, with D possibly being TRBD1 (5 bases). Trimming stripped 6 bases from V and 7 bases from J, with 21 bases between. Per germline, CDR1 MDHEN and CDR2 SYDVKM. The CDR3 has 15 residues. The CDR3 coding sequence is TGTGCCAGCAGATTGGACCTCCCTGGAAGGGGGACCCAGTACTTC. It is translated as CASRLDLPGRGTQYF. Variable domain in full (rest from reference TRBV28 and TRBJ2-5): DVKVTQSSRYLVKRTGEKVFLECVQDMDHENMFWYRQDPGLGLRLIYFSYDVKMKEKGDIPEGYSVSREKKERFSLILESASTNQTSMYLCASRLDLPGRGTQYFGPGTRLLVL.

This chain uses TRBV19 with TRBJ2-1, with TRBD2 as a possible D gene (6 bases). The germline CDR1 and CDR2 sequences are LNHDA and SQIVND (reference sequence). The CDR3 spans 15 residues. V lost 4 bases, J lost 0 bases, and 10 bases lay in between. The CDR3 loop is CASSRTTYSYNEQFF. The CDR3, as DNA: TGTGCCAGTAGTAGGACTACCTACTCCTACAATGAGCAGTTCTTC.

The V and J genes are TRBV18 and TRBJ1-1; the D gene is possibly TRBD1 (6 bases). The CDR3 runs 16 residues. CDR1 is KGHSH and CDR2 is LQKENI in the germline V gene. Between the trimmed V and J ends, which lost 0 bases and 12 bases, there was a span of 23 bases. CDR3 in amino acids: CASSPPVLELQGLTFF. CDR3 nucleotide sequence: TGTGCCAGCTCACCACCGGTTTTAGAATTACAGGGTCTTACTTTCTTT.

The sample holds a few counts of this clone. This sequence joins TRBV5-1 and TRBJ2-7; D perhaps matches TRBD1 (5 bases). CDR1 is SGHRS and CDR2 is YFSETQ in the germline V gene. The CDR3 contains 14 residues. The V end lost 6 bases, the J end lost 1 base, and 14 bases lay between the germline ends. CDR3 in DNA: TGCGCCAGCACCCCTCAGGGTCCGTCCTACGAGCAGTACTTC. Translated, it gives CASTPQGPSYEQYF.

This chain links TRBV5-6 with TRBJ2-7; 15 bases align to TRBD2. The V gene's germline CDR1 is SGHDT and CDR2 YYEEEE. The length of the CDR3 is 18 residues. V was clipped by 4 bases and J by 6 bases; unmatched bases: 14. CDR3 in amino acids: CASSRGLAGGGPSVEQYF. The CDR3 DNA is TGTGCCAGCAGCCGGGGACTAGCGGGAGGTGGACCGAGTGTCGAGCAGTACTTC. Drawing the rest from reference TRBV5-6 and TRBJ2-7, the complete variable domain is DAGVTQSPTHLIKTRGQQVTLRCSPKSGHDTVSWYQQALGQGPQFIFQYYEEEERQRGNFPDRFSGHQFPNYSSELNVNALLLGDSALYLCASSRGLAGGGPSVEQYFGPGTRLTVT.

This clone was picked up one time. The gene calls are TRBV5-1 and TRBJ2-3; no firm D call. From germline, CDR1 is SGHRS and CDR2 YFSETQ. The CDR3 covers 14 residues. With 0 bases removed from V and 2 bases from J, the gap between germline ends came to 7 bases. The CDR3 loop is CASSLASYTDTQYF. The CDR3 bases are TGCGCCAGCAGCTTGGCATCCTACACAGATACGCAGTATTTT.

This sequence joins TRBV30 and TRBJ2-3; 9 positions agree with TRBD2. V was pared by 0 bases and J by 5 bases, with 18 bases of the junction left unmatched. This CDR3 is 19 amino acids long. CDR1 is GTSNPN and CDR2 is SVGIG in the germline V gene (reference sequence). The CDR3 bases are TGTGCCTGGAGTGTACTCTTTCGGGCGGGAGGGCCCTTAAGAGATACGCAGTATTTT. Protein: CAWSVLFRAGGPLRDTQYF.

This rearrangement joins TRBV6-5 to TRBJ1-1; D is perhaps TRBD1 (6 bases). This CDR3 spans 15 amino acids. The germline gives CDR1 MNHEY, CDR2 SVGAGI. Trimming took off 5 bases at V and 1 base at J, with 14 bases between the two ends. CDR3 DNA sequence: TGTGCCAGCAGTCACGCCGGGACAAGGAACACTGAAGCTTTCTTT. Translated: CASSHAGTRNTEAFF.

This rearrangement joins TRBV28 to TRBJ1-3; possibly TRBD1 for D (6 bases). The V end was cut by 8 bases, the J end by 4 bases, with 12 bases between. The CDR3 spans 13 residues. Per germline, CDR1 MDHEN and CDR2 SYDVKM. The CDR3 spells CASWRGGGNTIYF. The DNA of the CDR3 is TGTGCCAGCTGGCGAGGGGGAGGAAACACCATATATTTT.

This clone was detected once. The V and J genes are TRBV15 and TRBJ1-5, with D possibly matching TRBD1 (6 bases). Germline assignment: CDR1 LNHNV and CDR2 YYDKDF (reference sequence). The CDR3 length is 16 residues. The germline V and J ends were trimmed by 5 bases and 6 bases, with 20 bases remaining between them. CDR3: CATSPAAGGGGQPQHF. DNA for the CDR3: TGTGCCACCAGCCCCGCCGCGGGGGGAGGGGGTCAGCCCCAGCATTTT.

The V gene is TRBV5-1, the J gene TRBJ2-1; 11 positions match TRBD2. The CDR3 has 15 amino acids. V lost 1 base to trimming and J lost 6 bases; unmatched junction nucleotides: 3. In germline, CDR1 is SGHRS, CDR2 YFSETQ. The CDR3 is CASSLYLAGGNEQFF. The DNA of the CDR3 is TGCGCCAGCAGCTTGTATCTAGCGGGGGGCAATGAGCAGTTCTTC.

This clone came up a few times. V and J are TRBV5-8 and TRBJ1-2; no reliable D call. CDR1 is SGHTS, CDR2 YDEGEE, per germline. V dropped 6 bases and J dropped 1 base, with 10 bases sitting between them. This CDR3 has 13 amino acids. The CDR3 DNA follows: TGTGCCAGCACCCAACCAGATAACTATGGCTACACCTTC. Translated, it gives CASTQPDNYGYTF.

The rearrangement uses TRBV6-1 and TRBJ2-5; 11 bases align to TRBD2. V lost 4 bases, J lost 5 bases, and 12 bases stayed unmatched. The V gene's germline CDR1 is MNHNS and CDR2 SASEGT. This CDR3 spans 17 amino acids. The CDR3 nucleotides read TGTGCCAGCAGTGCCATTAGCGGGAGGGTTTGGGAGGAGACCCAGTACTTC. Amino acids: CASSAISGRVWEETQYF.

V usage is TRBV24-1 and J usage is TRBJ2-1; D might be TRBD2 (7 bases). CDR3 size: 15 residues. V was trimmed by 3 bases and J by 6 bases, leaving 14 bases between them. The germline CDR1 and CDR2 sequences are KGHDR and SFDVKD. The CDR3 DNA reads as TGTGCCACCAGTGATGGGGGGAGGGGGATCAATGAGCAGTTCTTC. It encodes CATSDGGRGINEQFF.

The chain employs TRBV4-3 and TRBJ2-7, with 11 nucleotides matching TRBD2. Per germline, CDR1 LGHNA and CDR2 YSLEER. V shed 1 base, J shed 8 bases, and the junction held 1 base outside the gene matches. The CDR3 consists of 13 residues. The CDR3 is CASSQGLAGQQYF. The CDR3 DNA is TGCGCCAGCAGCCAAGGACTAGCGGGGCAGCAGTACTTC.

The chain recombines TRBV6-2 or TRBV6-3 with TRBJ1-5; D ambiguous. Looked up from germline, CDR1 is MNHEY and CDR2 is SVGEGT. The CDR3 has 13 residues. V was pared by 6 bases and J by 5 bases, with 11 bases between. In DNA, the CDR3 is TGTGCCAGCAGCGGGTTAGGAGATCAGCCCCAGCATTTT. As protein: CASSGLGDQPQHF.

This clone was seen just once. J is TRBJ2-1 and V is TRBV7-9, with a tentative D call TRBD2 (6 bases). The CDR3 has 15 residues. Germline V CDR1 and CDR2: SEHNR, FQNEAQ (reference sequence). V was shortened by 5 bases and J by 2 bases, with 13 bases between the two germline ends. This chain's CDR3 is CASSPRGSTYNEQFF. The CDR3 DNA is TGTGCCAGCAGCCCGCGGGGCTCCACCTACAATGAGCAGTTCTTC.